This T cell receptor beta chain was obtained from a study of blood T cells in healthy people across ages. Using a J-beta primer mix together with a sample-barcoded 5' primer, a second PCR was run for roughly 6 to 12 cycles. Template switching added a 12-random-nucleotide identifier to every cDNA molecule. TCRdb processed the 5' RACE reads anew with MiXCR; each CDR3 protein has one entry. The sample shows some 930,000 distinct CDR3 sequences, about 28% of them seen only once. The CDR3 is made up of 18 amino acids. Germline V gene lookup returns CDR1 MGHRA and CDR2 YSYEKL. About this clonotype itself: The junction differs from germline at one of its ends, possibly a read error.

The data also belong to a second study, concerning T cells of mothers and their children.

The sequenced sample was blood. The clonotype originates from a woman between 35 and 50 years old in good health. This sequence joins TRBV4-1 and TRBJ1-6, with 9 bases lining up with TRBD1. The CDR3 loop is CANSPIGQGQSYNSPLHF. The CDR3 nucleotides read TGCGCCAACAGCCCAATCGGACAGGGGCAATCCTATAATTCACCCCTCCACTTT.